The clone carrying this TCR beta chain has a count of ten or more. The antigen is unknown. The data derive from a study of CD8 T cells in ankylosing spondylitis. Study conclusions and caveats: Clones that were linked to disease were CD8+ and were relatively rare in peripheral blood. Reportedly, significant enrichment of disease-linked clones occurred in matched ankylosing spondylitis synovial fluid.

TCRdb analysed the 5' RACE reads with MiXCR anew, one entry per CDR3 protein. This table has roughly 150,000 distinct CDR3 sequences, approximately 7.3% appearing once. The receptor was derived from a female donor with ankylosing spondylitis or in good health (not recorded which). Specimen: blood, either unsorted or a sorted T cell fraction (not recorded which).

The CDR3 loop is CASSHIAYQETQYF. CDR3 nucleotide sequence: TGTGCCAGCAGTCACATAGCGTACCAAGAGACCCAGTACTTC. The rearrangement joins TRBV12-3 or TRBV12-4 to TRBJ2-5; D might be TRBD2 (5 bases). The CDR3 is 14 residues long. V lost 5 bases and J 0 bases, leaving 10 bases between the germline ends.